This T cell receptor beta chain was profiled in a study of Ad26.COV2.S vaccination and SARS-CoV-2 variants (dated by TCRdb to about 2021). About the investigation overall: Vaccine-arm donors came from COV1001, a multicentre, randomized, double-blind, placebo-controlled phase I-IIa trial of Ad26.COV2.S in healthy adults. Investigators did not know the trial group allocation while performing experiments and assessing outcomes. Ad26.COV2.S was administered intramuscularly at a dose of 5x10^10 or 1x10^11 viral particles, either as one shot or as two shots given 56 days apart. The specificity and breadth of SARS-CoV-2-reactive T cell receptors after Ad26.COV2.S vaccination were assessed by TCRbeta repertoire sequencing. The TCR-sequenced set comprised approximately 30 samples: about 19 Ad26.COV2.S vaccine recipients, 5 placebo recipients and 8 SARS-CoV-2 convalescent individuals. Trial participants were randomized into five groups of five: low-dose or high-dose Ad26.COV2.S given once or twice, or placebo on both occasions.

The immunoSEQ Assay was the method used to sequence TCRbeta CDR3 regions. After extraction, genomic DNA underwent amplification by bias-controlled multiplex PCR, followed by high-throughput sequencing. As for how the authors treated the data: To quantify the absolute abundance of every unique TCRbeta CDR3 region, sequences were collapsed and filtered. T cell fraction was estimated by normalizing TCRbeta template counts to usable DNA, which was measured by amplifying reference genes present in all nucleated cells. Repertoire TCRs were annotated as SARS-CoV-2-specific when V gene, CDR3 amino acid sequence and J gene were exactly matched to a known reactive TCR set. MIRA supplied the reference SARS-CoV-2 TCR set, which was filtered for enrichment in COVID-19-positive ImmuneCODE repertoires so that public or cross-reactive TCRs were removed. Using the MIRA antigens, annotated TCRs were further analysed by specific ORF or by position within an ORF. Breadth was defined as the number of annotated unique rearrangements divided by the total number of unique productive rearrangements, and depth was defined as the summed frequency of the annotated unique rearrangements. Two-sided Wilcoxon rank-sum tests were used to compare TCR breadth between groups. The clones in this table, taken by TCRdb from immuneACCESS, are in-frame only. Not every clone is retained; where verified, under half of the shortfall comes from an unresolved V gene, and the cause of the rest is unknown. V and J calls and clone size are copied from that table; D and trimming were computed from the DNA. A total of 200,000 to 250,000 clones appear in this sample, approximately 90% of them only once. The ten largest clones add up to around 10% of the sample.

The CDR3 sequence holds 13 residues, the cysteine and phenylalanine included. Just the 39-base CDR3 DNA is kept, in frame starting at base 1. CDR1 GTSNPN and CDR2 SVGIG are derived from the germline V gene (reference sequence). A distance of 14 bases separates the germline ends of V and J, which lose 4 bases and 8 bases respectively. The treatment or condition label on this specimen signifies: around 19 received Ad26.COV2.S at low or high dose, single or two shots; 5 received placebo; per-sample allocation not given. Repertoires of vaccine and placebo recipients were sequenced from samples collected on day 63 after the first injection. In Cohort 1b, about two dozen adults aged 18-55 years were enrolled at a single site in Boston, USA, between 29 July and 7 August 2020. Ad26.COV2.S was a replication-incompetent adenovirus type 26 vector expressing a prefusion-stabilized SARS-CoV-2 spike protein from the original Wuhan strain.

What the research found in general, with its limitations: Vaccine and placebo recipients had similar non-spike TCR breadth, a finding consistent with the vaccine containing only spike. Ad26.COV2.S recipients had higher spike-specific TCR breadth than placebo recipients (P = 0.0014). The study was not powered for comparison of responses between vaccine doses or regimens. According to the authors, total T cell responses may have been underestimated by the TCR breadth and depth analyses. After vaccination, spike-specific CD8+ and CD4+ T cell responses were reported to show substantial breadth.

This clone was seen only once. Its antigen is currently not known. No base qualities exist here, and no much larger clone lies one base off it. Recombination connected TRBV30 to TRBJ1-4, with an unclear D gene assignment. This clonotype was obtained from a person between 18 and 60 years old who received the Ad26.COV2.S COVID-19 vaccine or a placebo. This sample comprised peripheral blood, obtained in a trial of Ad26.COV2.S vaccine versus placebo. The CDR3 reads CAWMRGGGEKLFF. In nucleotide form, the sequence is TGTGCCTGGATGAGAGGTGGCGGAGAAAAACTGTTTTTT.